Listed here is a single T cell receptor beta chain. Its antigen is still unknown. This CDR3 spans 16 amino acids. Germline CDR1 and CDR2: SGDLS and YYNGEE. The trim removed 4 bases at V and 2 bases at J, leaving 11 bases unmatched. The data were obtained in a study of early T cells in non-severe SARS-CoV-2 infection. The overall study: Bulk RNA isolated from unsorted whole blood underwent sequencing; chains were not paired.

General study points: The matching step, a VDJdb search, favored anti-spike CD8 responses and missed private and CD4 specificities.

The protocol attached unique molecular identifiers to individual cDNA molecules. Using its own MiXCR run on the 5' RACE reads, TCRdb lists one record per CDR3 protein. Of roughly 63,000 distinct CDR3 sequences listed, 12% are singletons. The clonotype comes from an adult who was a healthcare worker with PCR-confirmed SARS-CoV-2 infection or an uninfected control (not recorded which). Source material: whole blood. This rearrangement joins TRBV9 to TRBJ2-7, with TRBD2 identical over 8 bases. The CDR3 sequence is CASSFSPGTSPYEQYF. The CDR3 region has the DNA TGTGCCAGCAGCTTCAGTCCCGGGACTAGTCCCTACGAGCAGTACTTC.